The following is a TCR beta chain sequence with its context. Its antigen has not been determined. Since no conserved phenylalanine or tryptophan closes the CDR3, a read error is the likely cause. The DNA is left out, because the CDR3 cannot be placed on it with certainty; the CDR3 is given as TCRdb lists it. Receptor amplification or capture employed the immunoSEQ multiplex PCR assay. For the multiplex PCR, a mixture combining 60 forward primers for TCR Vbeta segments and 13 reverse primers for TCR Jbeta segments was used. Amplification of the CDR3 region of rearranged TCR beta genes was performed with a multiplex PCR assay on genomic DNA. The amplified TCR beta libraries were sequenced on the Illumina HiSeq System as 87-base-pair reads. As for the authors' bioinformatics: Across the roughly 700 repertoires, a later analysis counted some 81 million unique TCR beta chains, around 11 million of which were shared by at least two donors. A nearest-neighbor algorithm error-corrected the raw reads and collapsed the reads into unique sequences, merging closely related sequences to remove PCR and sequencing errors. CDR3 sequences were aligned to IMGT reference sequences to assign V, D and J gene segments. Each retained sequence needed at least a six-nucleotide match to both a V gene segment and a J gene segment. Rearrangements were classified as productive when the CDR3 lacked stop codons and remained in frame with V and J, and all other rearrangements were classified as non-productive. CDR3 was defined according to IMGT convention as the region running from the second conserved V-encoded cysteine to the conserved J-encoded phenylalanine. The earlier analysis of roughly 590 of the donors excluded sequences that lacked an unambiguous match to a single V gene segment. In an earlier analysis of approximately 590 of the donors, a V segment was called functional when productive rearrangements were above 56.7%, and segregating when the standard deviation between donors exceeded 5%. A statistical classification framework was built for diagnosing cytomegalovirus status from the catalog of TCR beta chain sequences. A later analysis assigned V and J genes by comparing TCR nucleotide sequences with IMGT/GENE-DB human TR gene sequences. Using the TCRdist pipeline, a later analysis assigned CDR3 sequences along with most-parsimonious VDJ recombination scenarios. In a later analysis, each TCR beta chain was defined by its CDR3 amino acid sequence together with its V-gene family, and reads without a unique V-gene family were excluded. A later analysis removed 500 to 650 highly shared, low-generation-probability nucleotide sequences to deal with suspected cross-contamination and a sequencing artifact. In a later analysis, a clonal expansion index was calculated for each public chain from normalized within-repertoire ranks of inferred template counts. In a later analysis, generation probabilities were computed using a VDJ recombination model fitted to out-of-frame rearrangements, and the results were checked against IGoR. In a later analysis, hypergeometric tests were used to score TCR-TCR, TCR-HLA and TCR-CMV co-occurrence, with a repertoire-size bias correction applied to TCR pairs. In a later analysis, false discovery rates were estimated by permuting HLA or CMV assignments 20 times. In a later analysis, co-occurring TCRs were grouped using DBSCAN, with TCRdist sequence similarity added in when clustering inside HLA-allele-positive subsets. Co-occurrence clustering excluded repertoires with fewer than 30,000 or more than 120,000 public chains, plus five with anomalous nucleotide sharing. Drawn from immuneACCESS, this table holds only the in-frame rearrangements with V and J called that TCRdb kept. Clones are partly lost; checked studies trace under half to an unresolved V gene and leave the rest unexplained. That table furnishes V, J and clone size, whereas the DNA furnished D and trimming. Across this sample there are roughly 120,000 clones, with around 81% seen only once. The top ten clones comprise roughly 2.2% of the sample.

The germline V gene supplies CDR1 MNHEY and CDR2 SVGAGI. Both ends counted, the CDR3 spans 14 residues. The cohort comprised around 690 healthy bone marrow donors. At the time of sampling, all cohort members were nominally healthy, though unrecorded immune exposures were likely present. The donor was CMV seronegative and belonged to the group of 352 seronegative cohort members. Each donor provided a peripheral blood sample, and peripheral blood mononuclear cells were used for TCR beta sequencing. Genomic DNA was extracted from the blood cell samples with the Qiagen DNeasy Blood Extraction Kit. These data come from a study of cytomegalovirus exposure and HLA in healthy donors (dated by TCRdb to the late 2010s). Study-wide context: According to an earlier analysis of 450 to 650 of the donors, roughly 180 million T cells yielded 117 million unique TCR beta sequences and around 280 Gb of sequence data. Roughly 300 gigabases of sequencing data and around 85 million unique TCR sequences made up an early release that covered about 640 HLA-typed donors. The genetic ancestry cluster associated with self-reported Caucasian donors included about 81% of the roughly 380 genotyped donors. The study aimed to test whether cataloging public T cell receptors could reveal signatures of past pathogen exposure. The study profiled the T cell repertoires of about 720 subjects by immunosequencing and related them to cytomegalovirus serostatus. In addition to the first cohort of 666 subjects, a separate validation cohort of 100 to 150 different subjects was used. The study combined high-throughput TCR immunosequencing, statistical association of individual TCRs with disease status, and machine learning to predict cytomegalovirus infection status. In a later analysis, previously published TCR beta repertoires from several hundred donors were re-analyzed and high-resolution HLA genotyping was added so that TCR occurrence patterns could be studied. The later analysis used no new phenotypic data to find candidate immune exposures, relying instead on TCR beta sequences and their occurrence across donors. In an earlier analysis of 550 to 700 of the donors, high-throughput TCR beta sequencing was used to judge whether each TCR beta V gene segment behaved as functional or pseudogenic. Donor age, sex, ethnicity and CMV serostatus were compiled alongside the repertoire data. A later genetic analysis used genome-wide SNP genotypes for about three fifths of the 666 donors, treating that subset as a discovery cohort. All discovery cohort repertoires had been generated on a single sequencing platform. HLA typing covered class I and class II loci at four-digit resolution. Typing coverage differed by locus: A, B, C, DRB1 and DQB1 were typed in roughly 620-630 donors, DQA1 in about 500, DPA1 in 606, and DPB1 in approximately 450. Roughly five DR-DQ haplotypes were treated as single units for association and clustering because of strong linkage in the cohort. Among about 400 genotyped donors of the cohort, an average of around 220,000 unique TCR beta nucleotide sequences was sequenced per donor, of which about 19% were non-productive.

What the research found in general, with its limitations: The only immune exposure information available for the cohort was CMV serostatus. The classifier was reported to diagnose cytomegalovirus status with high specificity and sensitivity in both the original and validation cohorts. According to a later genetic analysis, donors in an Asian-associated ancestry cluster had fewer N-insertions in productive TCRs than the approximately 700-donor mean. In a later analysis, TCR association rates were found to vary across HLA loci, with the most associated TCRs seen for DRB1 alleles and the fewest for HLA-C alleles. A group of highly shared sequence variants was considered likely to be a technical artifact of the sequencing pipeline. Several of the top co-occurrence clusters appeared to be linked to parvovirus B19, influenza, CMV and Epstein-Barr virus, according to a later analysis. Linkage disequilibrium might explain the correlated functional status among segregating V segments, but an unknown experimental factor could not be ruled out. It was suggested by the authors that the approach could potentially be generalized to other disease states and immunological phenotypes. Most CMV-associated TCR beta chains appeared to be HLA-restricted in a later analysis, and the HLA associations seemed to be driven largely by CMV exposure. HLA typing was unavailable for some donors at each locus, so association tests used only the typed subset. An earlier analysis of 450 to 750 of the donors showed that most TCR beta V segments appeared in productive rearrangements either about 90% or about 30% of the time, which broadly matched IMGT annotations. In this cohort, only TCR beta chains were sequenced, and detectable features were limited by the absence of alpha or paired-chain data. The presence/absence analyses assumed that sequencing depth was roughly uniform across donors, and that assumption may not be true. In a later analysis, HLA-associated TCR beta chains were found to be more clonally expanded and to have lower generation probabilities than equally common non-associated chains. A further reported finding was that TCR beta sequences accurately predicted the HLA-A and HLA-B alleles for most subjects in the first cohort. A later genetic analysis associated a missense DCLRE1C variant with V-gene and J-gene trimming of TCR beta chains, and an independent cohort replicated the association. Because the 87-base-pair reads could not distinguish some IMGT-functional V segments, including TRBV6-2 and TRBV6-3, those segments were excluded. In vitro tests confirmed that a few of the cytomegalovirus-associated TCR beta chains recognize cytomegalovirus antigens. The study gave a list of 150 to 200 TCR beta chains associated with cytomegalovirus. The earlier analysis of fewer than 750 of the donors excluded roughly 17 rarely observed V segments, including chromosome 9 orphons, because counts were too low. Most TCR sequences were observed very rarely across donors, whereas some public TCRs were present in many individuals. A later analysis associated around 16,000 TCR beta sequences with specific HLA alleles at a false discovery rate of 0.05. When HLA alleles, especially DR and DQ, strongly co-occurred, attributing TCR associations to individual alleles was difficult.

The receptor chain draws on TRBV6-5 and TRBJ2-7; whether TRBD1, the table's D call, matches the DNA was not checked. The TCR sequence derives from a woman aged 25 to 39 in good health and CMV-seronegative. Sample: PBMCs. This receptor carries the CDR3 CASGPTGGRSVEYL.